The 10 T cell receptor beta chains below all came from one sample that was sequenced in a study of cytomegalovirus exposure and HLA in healthy donors. PCR was performed using 60 Vbeta and 13 Jbeta primers. Method: immunoSEQ multiplex PCR; TCRdb's copy keeps in-frame clones and lacks some. Counted here are fewer than 85,000 clones, over 70% occurring once; the ten biggest clones make up approximately 6%. The sequenced sample consisted of PBMCs. Source of these receptors: a man younger than 35 in good health and CMV-seropositive.

This clone has just one count. V usage is TRBV6-5 and J usage is TRBJ2-7, with D tentatively TRBD2 (5 bases). Per the germline V gene, CDR1 is MNHEY and CDR2 is SVGAGI. The V gene lost 2 bases and the J gene lost 2 bases, with 7 bases spanning the gap. The CDR3 is made up of 13 amino acids. CDR3 protein: CASSYRLPYEQYF. CDR3 DNA: TGTGCCAGCAGTTACAGACTACCCTACGAGCAGTACTTC.

J is TRBJ2-3 and V is TRBV18; TRBD2 matches at 8 bases. V shed 6 bases and J 0 bases; nucleotides not matched to a gene: 8. Per germline, CDR1 KGHSH and CDR2 LQKENI. This CDR3 comprises 16 residues. The CDR3 DNA reads as TGTGCCAGCTCCCTAATAGCGGGAACTAGCACAGATACGCAGTATTTT. Translation gives CASSLIAGTSTDTQYF.

The CDR3 DNA reads TGTGCCAGCAGCTGGTCACGGGGAAACATTCAGTACTTC. Its protein is CASSWSRGNIQYF. V usage is TRBV6-5 and J usage is TRBJ2-4, with a tentative D call TRBD2 (5 bases). Between the trimmed V and J ends, which lost 6 bases and 6 bases, there was a span of 12 bases. Germline V gene lookup returns CDR1 MNHEY and CDR2 SVGAGI. The CDR3 is 13 residues long.

The chain carries TRBV28 and TRBJ2-5; 11 bases match TRBD2. Germline CDR1 and CDR2: MDHEN and SYDVKM. V gave up 6 bases and J gave up 5 bases; unmatched junction bases: 8. The CDR3 has 15 residues. CDR3 region: CASSDLAGGQETQYF. DNA of the CDR3: TGTGCCAGCAGCGACTTAGCGGGAGGGCAGGAGACCCAGTACTTC.

The chain combines TRBV4-1 with TRBJ2-7; 16 bases fit TRBD2. CDR1 MGHRA and CDR2 YSYEKL come from the germline V gene. This CDR3 comprises 19 residues. The V and J ends lost 2 bases and 6 bases, in that order; junction bases with no gene match: 13. The CDR3 sequence: CASSQRPGTSGRVLGEQYF. In DNA, the CDR3 is TGCGCCAGCAGCCAAAGGCCGGGGACTAGCGGGAGGGTTCTTGGCGAGCAGTACTTC.

This clone has only one observation. V and J are TRBV10-3 and TRBJ2-7; TRBD1 might be the D (5 bases). The V end was cut by 2 bases, the J end by 3 bases, with 14 bases between. The length of the CDR3 is 15 residues. In germline, CDR1 is ENHRY, CDR2 SYGVKD. The CDR3 region has the DNA TGTGCCATCAGTGAGGGGGCAGGTTCCAACTACGAGCAGTACTTC. This sequence encodes CAISEGAGSNYEQYF.

The J gene is TRBJ1-4, the V gene TRBV6-5, with D perhaps TRBD1 (6 bases). CDR1 and CDR2 (germline): MNHEY, SVGAGI. The CDR3 has 14 residues. With 11 bases removed from V and 5 bases from J, the gap between germline ends came to 18 bases. This CDR3 is CAAARTASNEKLFF. The DNA for the CDR3 is TGTGCCGCCGCCAGGACAGCATCAAATGAAAAACTGTTTTTT.

The V call is TRBV11-2, the J call TRBJ1-1, with TRBD1 as a possible D gene (6 bases). V was clipped by 5 bases and J by 1 base, with 8 bases between them. Germline V lookup: CDR1 SGHAT, CDR2 FQNNGV. The CDR3 has 13 amino acids. The CDR3 nucleotides read TGTGCCAGCAGCGCACAGGGGAACACTGAAGCTTTCTTT. This encodes CASSAQGNTEAFF.

The gene calls are TRBV29-1 and TRBJ2-7; 7 bases agree with TRBD2. Germline CDR1 reads SQVTM; CDR2 reads ANQGSEA. This CDR3 is 13 amino acids long. V shed 3 bases and J 0 bases; nucleotides not matched to a gene: 2. The chain's CDR3 is CSVDGGTSYEQYF. CDR3 DNA: TGCAGCGTTGACGGGGGGACCTCCTACGAGCAGTACTTC.

The chain is built from TRBV6-5 and TRBJ2-2, with D uncertain. Germline lookup yields CDR1 MNHEY and CDR2 SVGAGI. V was clipped by 0 bases and J by 5 bases, with 7 bases between them. The CDR3 spans 14 residues. The CDR3 nucleotides read TGTGCCAGCAGTTACTCGCAGTTGACCGGGGAGCTGTTTTTT. As protein: CASSYSQLTGELFF.